The 23 T cell receptor beta chains below all came from one sample that was sequenced in a study of OX40 agonist ivuxolimab in advanced cancers. Produced via immunoSEQ multiplex PCR; TCRdb's table is partial and in-frame only. The sample has some 15,000 clones, roughly 81% seen once. The sequenced sample was CD4+ or CD8+ T cells sorted from blood, obtained in a trial of the OX40 agonist ivuxolimab. These receptors were taken from an adult with an advanced solid tumor such as melanoma, head and neck, liver or kidney cancer.

This clone was counted a few times. V and J are TRBV9 and TRBJ2-5; no definite D call. Trimming removed 4 bases from V and 1 base from J, with 8 bases in between. CDR1 SGDLS and CDR2 YYNGEE come from the germline V gene. This CDR3 has 13 amino acids. CDR3 in DNA: TGTGCCAGCAGCCAAGTTTTCCAAGAGACCCAGTACTTC. Translating it yields CASSQVFQETQYF.

This rearrangement joins TRBV30 to TRBJ1-2; D call uncertain. The CDR3 is made up of 12 amino acids. The germline gives CDR1 GTSNPN, CDR2 SVGIG (reference sequence). Trimming pared 0 bases from V and 8 bases from J, leaving 10 bases between. Here the CDR3 reads CAWSVVREGYTF. As DNA, the CDR3 is TGTGCCTGGAGTGTTGTTCGGGAAGGCTACACCTTC. Full variable domain (outside the CDR3, taken from reference TRBV30 and TRBJ1-2): SQTIHQWPATLVQPVGSPLSLECTVEGTSNPNLYWYRQAAGRGLQLLFYSVGIGQISSEVPQNLSASRPQDRQFILSSKKLLLSDSGFYLCAWSVVREGYTFGSGTRLTVV.

The V and J genes are TRBV5-1 and TRBJ2-1; D call uncertain. V was shortened by 0 bases and J by 9 bases, with 10 bases between the two germline ends. The V gene's germline CDR1 is SGHRS and CDR2 YFSETQ. The CDR3 is 13 residues long. The chain's CDR3 is CASSLDWVGEQFF. The DNA for the CDR3 is TGCGCCAGCAGCTTGGATTGGGTGGGTGAGCAGTTCTTC. The whole variable domain, remainder taken from reference TRBV5-1 and TRBJ2-1, is KAGVTQTPRYLIKTRGQQVTLSCSPISGHRSVSWYQQTPGQGLQFLFEYFSETQRNKGNFPGRFSGRQFSNSRSEMNVSTLELGDSALYLCASSLDWVGEQFFGPGTRLTVL.

The V call is TRBV4-3, the J call TRBJ2-7; D not resolved. Trimming removed 1 base at V and 2 bases at J, with 12 bases between. CDR3 length: 15 residues. Germline V gives CDR1 LGHNA, CDR2 YSLEER. The CDR3, as DNA: TGCGCCAGCAGCCAAGGATGGGATTCGGCCTACGAGCAGTACTTC. Translated, it gives CASSQGWDSAYEQYF.

V gene TRBV5-1 combines with J gene TRBJ1-1, with D tentatively TRBD1 (5 bases). V lost 1 base and J 5 bases, leaving 12 bases between the germline ends. Germline V gives CDR1 SGHRS, CDR2 YFSETQ. This CDR3 comprises 14 residues. The CDR3 nucleotides are TGCGCCAGCAGCTTGCTGGGGGTGAGGACTGAAGCTTTCTTT. Its protein is CASSLLGVRTEAFF.

This chain links TRBV7-9 with TRBJ2-5; TRBD2 agrees at 8 bases. This CDR3 is built from 17 residues. V shed 1 base and J 2 bases; nucleotides not matched to a gene: 9. CDR1 and CDR2 (germline): SEHNR, FQNEAQ (reference sequence). For the CDR3, the DNA is TGTGCCAGCAGCTTAGACCTAACGGGGGGGTTTCAAGAGACCCAGTACTTC. The encoded protein is CASSLDLTGGFQETQYF.

This sequence joins TRBV6-5 and TRBJ1-1; D uncertain. The CDR3 loop spans 11 amino acids. From germline, CDR1 is MNHEY and CDR2 SVGAGI. The V and J ends lost 2 bases and 8 bases respectively, with 6 bases between them. For the CDR3, the DNA is TGTGCCAGCAGTTACGCCCCGGAAGCTTTCTTT. It specifies CASSYAPEAFF.

The gene calls are TRBV4-1 and TRBJ2-7, with D unresolved. CDR3 length: 13 residues. The germline V gene has CDR1 MGHRA and CDR2 YSYEKL. V dropped 0 bases and J dropped 6 bases, with 9 bases sitting between them. The CDR3 region is CASSQDPMGEQYF. For the CDR3, the DNA is TGCGCCAGCAGCCAAGACCCAATGGGCGAGCAGTACTTC.

The genes are TRBV11-2 and TRBJ2-7; D remains ambiguous. Trimming left V 0 bases short and J 2 bases short, with 5 bases between. CDR3 length: 13 amino acids. From germline, CDR1 is SGHAT and CDR2 FQNNGV. The DNA of the CDR3 is TGTGCCAGCAGCTTAGAGGTGGCCTACGAGCAGTACTTC. Its translation is CASSLEVAYEQYF.

The chain uses TRBV19 and TRBJ1-2; D is unclear. The CDR3 consists of 14 residues. The germline V and J ends were trimmed by 5 bases and 4 bases, with 14 bases remaining between them. Germline CDR1 reads LNHDA; CDR2 reads SQIVND (reference sequence). This CDR3 is CASSANRKTYGYTF. Written as DNA, the CDR3 is TGTGCCAGTAGTGCAAATCGAAAGACCTATGGCTACACCTTC.

V and J are TRBV6-6 and TRBJ1-2, with TRBD1 identical over 7 bases. Germline V gene sequence: CDR1 MNHNY, CDR2 SVGAGI (reference sequence). CDR3 length equals 11 residues. Trimming took 10 bases from V and 4 from J; bases not matched to a gene: 3. Here the CDR3 DNA reads TGTGCCACCTGGGACAGCTATGGCTACACCTTC. Protein product: CATWDSYGYTF.

The rearrangement links TRBV19 to TRBJ2-7; 7 bases fit TRBD2. Germline-derived CDR1 and CDR2 are LNHDA and SQIVND (reference sequence). Losses at the gene ends were 5 bases for V and 3 bases for J; bases not matched to a gene: 10. This CDR3 has 15 residues. The CDR3 nucleotides are TGTGCCAGTAGTTACTTGTTCGCGGGGGACTACGAGCAGTACTTC. Translation: CASSYLFAGDYEQYF.

This sequence joins TRBV15 and TRBJ1-1; D gene ambiguous. From germline, CDR1 is LNHNV and CDR2 YYDKDF (reference sequence). Trimming cost V 3 bases and J 1 base, with 15 bases left between them. The CDR3 totals 16 residues. CDR3 sequence reads: CATSSINGVSNTEAFF. The CDR3 bases are TGTGCCACCAGCAGCATTAACGGGGTTTCGAACACTGAAGCTTTCTTT.

To note about this clone: The germline gene is not matched at one end of the junction; a read error may be the cause. The chain carries TRBV7-6 and TRBJ2-1; 11 bases align to TRBD2. This CDR3 is built from 12 residues. Germline V gene data show CDR1 as SGHVS and CDR2 as FNYEAQ. DNA for the CDR3: TGTGCCAGCAGCCTAGCGGGAGGTTCCAAGTTCTTC. This translates into CASSLAGGSKFF.

The V gene is TRBV12-5, the J gene TRBJ1-2; 7 positions agree with TRBD1. Germline CDR1 LGHNT, CDR2 FRNRAP. The CDR3 sequence is 16 residues long. Trimming removed 3 bases from V and 4 bases from J; junction bases left unmatched: 11. CDR3 DNA: TGTGCTAGTGGTTTTGACAGACCTCGGGACAGCTATGGCTACACCTTC. It specifies CASGFDRPRDSYGYTF.

The rearrangement uses TRBV19 and TRBJ1-3; 7 bases align to TRBD1. Germline trimming cut 7 bases from V and 1 base from J; bases unmatched to any gene: 4. The CDR3 runs to 14 residues. Germline V gene lookup returns CDR1 LNHDA and CDR2 SQIVND (reference sequence). CDR3 in amino acids: CASNPGGSGNTIYF. The CDR3 bases are TGTGCCAGTAATCCAGGGGGATCTGGAAACACCATATATTTT.

This chain links TRBV7-9 with TRBJ2-2; maybe TRBD2 (5 bases). This CDR3 comprises 15 residues. Trimming removed 3 bases from V and 5 bases from J, with 13 bases in between. Germline V lookup: CDR1 SEHNR, CDR2 FQNEAQ (reference sequence). CDR3 sequence: CASSLAEDGTGELFF. Written as DNA, the CDR3 is TGTGCCAGCAGCTTGGCGGAGGACGGGACCGGGGAGCTGTTTTTT.

The rearrangement links TRBV4-1 to TRBJ1-2, with 12 bases identical to TRBD1. CDR3 length: 18 amino acids. CDR1 and CDR2 (germline): MGHRA, YSYEKL. The V and J ends lost 4 bases and 8 bases, in that order; junction bases with no gene match: 17. The CDR3 here is CASSPRDSPGQGAGGYTF. The CDR3 DNA reads TGCGCCAGCAGCCCTCGAGACTCCCCGGGACAGGGGGCGGGCGGCTACACCTTC.

In its sample, this clone was seen a few times. This sequence joins TRBV6-1 and TRBJ1-2; D is uncertain. V lost 10 bases and J lost 1, with 7 bases in between. From germline, CDR1 is MNHNS and CDR2 SASEGT. This CDR3 spans 11 amino acids. The DNA of the CDR3 is TGTGCCACCGGAGGTAACTATGGCTACACCTTC. As protein: CATGGNYGYTF.

The chain joins TRBV6-4 to TRBJ2-3; D not certain. The V end lost 4 bases, the J end lost 0 bases, and 5 bases lay between the germline ends. This CDR3 spans 13 amino acids. Per the germline V gene, CDR1 is MRHNA and CDR2 is SNTAGT. Here the CDR3 reads CASSADSTDTQYF. Written as DNA, the CDR3 is TGTGCCAGCAGTGCAGATAGCACAGATACGCAGTATTTT.

This chain uses TRBV6-1 with TRBJ2-7; TRBD1 matches 9 bases. This CDR3 spans 15 amino acids. V was clipped by 6 bases and J by 1 base; unmatched bases: 7. Germline CDR1 is MNHNS and CDR2 is SASEGT. CDR3 in amino acids: CASRAGTGISYEQYF. For the CDR3, the DNA is TGTGCCAGCAGGGCCGGGACAGGGATATCCTACGAGCAGTACTTC.

The CDR3 coding sequence is TGCGCCAGCAGCCCTCGACTAGCGGGTCTTCAAGAGACCCAGTACTTC. Protein product: CASSPRLAGLQETQYF. The chain joins TRBV4-3 to TRBJ2-5, with 10 bases matching TRBD2. V trimming: 4 bases; J trimming: 2 bases; junction bases outside the gene matches: 7. Germline assignment: CDR1 LGHNA and CDR2 YSLEER. This CDR3 is 16 amino acids long.

V gene TRBV9 combines with J gene TRBJ2-7, with TRBD2 matching over 7 bases. The V gene end was trimmed by 1 base and the J gene end by 3 bases; junction bases not matched to a gene: 7. Germline loops: CDR1 SGDLS, CDR2 YYNGEE. The CDR3 loop spans 15 amino acids. This CDR3 is CASSVRAGRDYEQYF. CDR3 coding DNA: TGTGCCAGCAGCGTAAGAGCGGGAAGAGACTACGAGCAGTACTTC.